The T cell receptor (beta chain) under discussion was sequenced for a study of blood T cell repertoires in COVID-19. On the study more broadly: Sample material is recorded as cDNA or gDNA derived from T cells, B-cell-depleted T cells, or PBMCs.

V shed 3 bases and J shed 7 bases, with 15 bases lying between them. The CDR3 length is 14 residues. Per germline, CDR1 MNHEY and CDR2 SMNVEV (reference sequence). This clone was observed a handful of times. What the recovered Cohort 3 donors had was two negative PCRs, clearance, or symptom resolution. Some clones are missing from TCRdb's copy, which holds only in-frame ones; the method was immunoSEQ multiplex PCR. The sample consists of about 320,000 clones, 88% of them appearing once. The sample taken for sequencing was PBMCs or T cells enriched from blood (not recorded which). The rearrangement joins TRBV27 to TRBJ1-2; the D is unclear. The source of this sequence is a man in his thirties or forties who had recovered from COVID-19. The CDR3 region is CASSFVDRRSGYTF. In nucleotides, the CDR3 is TGTGCCAGCAGTTTCGTGGATAGGAGGTCTGGCTACACCTTC.